This T cell receptor beta chain comes out of a study of T-cell memory formation after mild COVID-19. Study-level background: In these data, TCR clusters were largely donor specific.

This clonotype was seen a few times. UMIs and sample barcodes were carried by the TCR alpha and TCR beta cDNA libraries that 5'RACE produced using constant-segment primers. TCRdb re-derived calls from the 5' RACE reads in MiXCR, one entry per CDR3 protein. The profile shows about 560,000 distinct CDR3 sequences, roughly a fifth of them singletons. CDR1 is SGDLS and CDR2 is YYNGEE in the germline V gene. The CDR3 sequence is 14 residues long. The V and J ends lost 3 bases and 3 bases respectively, with 9 bases between them. The source of this sequence is an adult woman who had mild COVID-19 (a few samples of this study predate the infection). Cell type and time point are not known. V gene TRBV9 combines with J gene TRBJ2-2, with D unclear. The sample consisted of PBMCs or a T cell subset sorted from them (not recorded which). The CDR3: CASSAAPHTGELFF. CDR3 in DNA: TGTGCCAGCAGCGCGGCACCTCACACCGGGGAGCTGTTTTTT.